This paragraph covers one T cell receptor (beta chain) sequence. Its matching antigen is unknown. Documented treatment: oral pan-JAK inhibitor, 5-10 mg twice daily. This sample was included in a study of CD8+ T cells in alopecia areata. Study-wide findings and caveats: Scalp lesions, especially in alopecia totalis/universalis, had higher clonality than normal scalp.

RNA, once extracted, was reverse transcribed into cDNA for use as the sequencing template. The repertoire was sequenced with immunoSEQ multiplex PCR; TCRdb's copy has only in-frame clones and lacks some. This table holds hundreds of thousands of clones, about three fifths found once. The sample in question was CD4+ T cells sorted from blood, obtained at roughly week 53, from a patient treated with tofacitinib. This receptor was identified in a human donor with alopecia areata.

CDR3 amino acids: CASSQDHGEQFF. CDR3 nucleotide sequence: TGCGCCAGCAGCCAAGATCACGGAGAGCAGTTCTTC. The rearrangement uses TRBV4-1 and TRBJ2-1; D is undetermined. CDR3 length equals 12 residues. The germline V and J ends were trimmed by 0 bases and 10 bases, with 7 bases remaining between them. Germline V gene lookup returns CDR1 MGHRA and CDR2 YSYEKL.